The sample holds a few counts of the clone carrying this TCR beta chain. Its cognate antigen is unknown. Participants living with HIV all received treatment in the United States. The source of the sample is a study of long-term antiretroviral therapy in people with HIV. Study-wide context: Initial samples were collected about a decade before the 2015 immediate-ART recommendation.

Study-level results: ART adherence, viral resistance and therapy changes were not recorded.

V shed 6 bases and J 7 bases; nucleotides not matched to a gene: 10. This CDR3 spans 15 amino acids. Germline loops: CDR1 KGHSH, CDR2 LQKENI. An immunoSEQ assay, version v3.0, was performed at survey level. Method: immunoSEQ multiplex PCR; TCRdb's copy keeps in-frame clones and lacks some. The table includes tens of thousands of clones, 80% to 85% detected once. The V call is TRBV18, the J call TRBJ1-5; 9 bases fit TRBD1. This receptor was identified in a man aged 40-50 years with HIV. The sample here was unsorted PBMCs, taken 0.1 years before starting antiretroviral therapy. The CDR3 sequence: CASSPGQGPLQPQHF. The CDR3 region has the DNA TGTGCCAGCTCTCCGGGACAGGGACCTTTGCAGCCCCAGCATTTT.